This T cell receptor beta chain was documented in a study of neoadjuvant anti-PD-1 for oral cavity cancer. About the study: Patients mostly received three to four biweekly nivolumab doses at 3 mg/kg before surgery.

Documented time point: after neoadjuvant nivolumab, at surgical resection. Analysis of PBMCs was direct, with no culture step. Germline CDR1 reads MGHDK; CDR2 reads SYGVNS. The CDR3 contains 15 residues. The V end lost 1 base, the J end lost 0 bases, and 8 bases lay between the germline ends. Data came from immunoSEQ multiplex PCR; TCRdb stores just in-frame clones and leaves some out. The top ten hold around 4.8% of the sample, which has approximately 43,000 clones, 75% to 80% seen once. This clonotype was obtained from a person between 40 and 80 years old with oral cavity squamous cell carcinoma. The chain uses TRBV25-1 and TRBJ2-3; D remains ambiguous. This material consisted of PBMCs, taken after nivolumab (anti-PD-1) treatment. In nucleotides, the CDR3 is TGTGCCAGCAGTGAATCTTACGGGAGCACAGATACGCAGTATTTT. As protein: CASSESYGSTDTQYF. The full variable domain, completed using reference TRBV25-1 and TRBJ2-3, is EADIYQTPRYLVIGTGKKITLECSQTMGHDKMYWYQQDPGMELHLIHYSYGVNSTEKGDLSSESTVSRIRTEHFPLTLESARPSHTSQYLCASSESYGSTDTQYFGPGTRLTVL.